The clone carrying this T cell receptor (beta chain) was counted only a few times. Relying on iRepertoire HTBI primers and Arm-PCR of CDR3 regions, the team built TCR beta libraries. Using its own MiXCR run on the multiplex PCR reads, TCRdb lists one record per CDR3 protein. The sample includes around 500,000 distinct CDR3 sequences, more than 15% of them seen just once. The data derive from a study of regulatory T cells in long-lasting Graves disease. Time point indicated: newly diagnosed GD, antithyroid drugs for less than 3 months. Scientists built the TCR library using RNA that was extracted from PBMCs. This sample was also put to use in a study of T cells in Graves' hyperthyroidism and ophthalmopathy.

The sample was peripheral blood mononuclear cells (PBMCs), taken at new diagnosis, from a patient treated with antithyroid drugs. The source of this sequence is a middle-aged woman with Graves disease.

The CDR3 DNA sequence: TGTGCCAGCAGTCCTCTATCAGGGGCGCGGTATACGCAGTATTTT. It yields the protein CASSPLSGARYTQYF. This chain connects TRBV6-1 to TRBJ2-3, with D maybe TRBD1 (6 bases). Germline loops: CDR1 MNHNS, CDR2 SASEGT. V was shortened by 5 bases and J by 7 bases, with 19 bases between the two germline ends. The CDR3 covers 15 residues.